Each of the 13 T cell receptor beta chains below was sequenced from the same sample in a study of blood T cell repertoires in COVID-19 (dated by TCRdb to the early 2020s). Library method: the immunoSEQ multiplex PCR assay. The source is immuneACCESS, and TCRdb retained only in-frame sequences with V and J called. Part of the clones is not carried over; for the studies checked, unresolved V genes explain less than half of this, and the remainder is unexplained. This sample has 45,000 to 70,000 clones in its table, and around 90% of those were observed once. The ten largest clones take up 5.5% to 7.5% of the sample. Sequencing was performed on peripheral blood. The receptors here all came from a woman aged 60-75 years with active or convalescent COVID-19.

This rearrangement joins TRBV7-8 to TRBJ2-5; TRBD2 aligns across 7 bases. Germline V lookup: CDR1 SGHVS, CDR2 FQNEAQ. Losses at the gene ends were 0 bases for V and 5 bases for J; bases not matched to a gene: 0. This CDR3 spans 13 amino acids. CDR3 in amino acids: CASSLAGGETQYF. The CDR3 nucleotides read TGTGCCAGCAGCTTAGCGGGAGGGGAGACCCAGTACTTC.

J is TRBJ2-2 and V is TRBV29-1; 10 bases align to TRBD1. With V trimmed by 7 bases and J by 6 bases, 8 bases remained unmatched. The CDR3 contains 14 residues. Germline CDR1 and CDR2: SQVTM and ANQGSEA. In DNA form, the CDR3 reads TGCAGCGCCACCGGGACAGGGGACGCCGGGGAGCTGTTTTTT. This translates into CSATGTGDAGELFF.

This rearrangement joins TRBV6-1 to TRBJ1-5, with D perhaps TRBD1 (5 bases). Germline V gives CDR1 MNHNS, CDR2 SASEGT. Trimming left V 1 base short and J 11 bases short, with 15 bases between. This CDR3 contains 14 residues. The CDR3: CASSEEQGGLAQHF. The CDR3 DNA reads TGTGCCAGCAGTGAAGAGCAGGGAGGTTTGGCCCAGCATTTT.

The chain is built from TRBV24-1 and TRBJ2-3, with TRBD1 matching 7 bases. CDR3 length equals 13 residues. The germline gives CDR1 KGHDR, CDR2 SFDVKD. V shed 7 bases, J shed 0 bases, and the junction held 0 bases outside the gene matches. The CDR3 nucleotides are TGTGCCACCAGGGGACAGAGCACAGATACGCAGTATTTT. Amino acids: CATRGQSTDTQYF.

DNA of the CDR3: TGTGCCAGCACCCACGGAACCCTAGATTCACCCCTCCACTTT. Translation: CASTHGTLDSPLHF. The chain uses TRBV6-5 and TRBJ1-6; no definite D call. The germline V gene encodes CDR1 MNHEY and CDR2 SVGAGI. The CDR3 is 14 amino acids. V was clipped by 7 bases and J by 8 bases, with 15 bases between them.

The chain links TRBV30 to TRBJ1-6; the match to TRBD1 covers 8 bases. With V trimmed by 2 bases and J by 8 bases, 5 bases remained unmatched. Germline values: CDR1 GTSNPN, CDR2 SVGIG (reference sequence). The CDR3 extends over 14 amino acids. This CDR3 reads CAWSRDRRDSPLHF. The CDR3 DNA reads as TGTGCCTGGAGTCGGGACAGGCGGGATTCACCCCTCCACTTT.

This clone came up a few times. V and J are TRBV2 and TRBJ1-5; 7 nucleotides agree with TRBD1. V trimming: 6 bases; J trimming: 8 bases; junction bases outside the gene matches: 13. The CDR3 consists of 15 residues. Germline V lookup: CDR1 SNHLY, CDR2 FYNNEI. This CDR3 is CASRAQGLLLEPQHF. For the CDR3, the DNA is TGTGCCAGCAGAGCACAGGGGCTCCTCTTGGAGCCCCAGCATTTT.

The J gene is TRBJ1-3, the V gene TRBV7-9; no firm D call. Germline V gene data show CDR1 as SEHNR and CDR2 as FQNEAQ (reference sequence). This CDR3 is built from 16 residues. V lost 1 base to trimming and J lost 0 bases, with 10 bases between them. The CDR3 is CASSLGFSTSGNTIYF. The CDR3 bases are TGTGCCAGCAGCTTAGGTTTCAGTACCTCTGGAAACACCATATATTTT.

J is TRBJ2-7 and V is TRBV18; 8 positions agree with TRBD2. The CDR3 totals 17 residues. CDR1 is KGHSH, CDR2 LQKENI, per germline. J gave up 7 bases and V 4 bases, and 18 bases lay outside the gene matches. The CDR3 region has the DNA TGTGCCAGCTCACAGCAGGCGGGGACTAGGGGTCCGGGGGAGCAGTACTTC. As protein: CASSQQAGTRGPGEQYF.

The CDR3 DNA reads TGTGCCAGCAGTTCTCTACCAGGGAAGGGCAAGGACTACGAGCAGTACTTC. Amino acid sequence: CASSSLPGKGKDYEQYF. The chain has TRBV28 and TRBJ2-7; possibly TRBD1 for D (5 bases). The CDR3 totals 17 residues. V lost 4 bases to trimming and J lost 3 bases, with 22 bases between them. The germline V gene encodes CDR1 MDHEN and CDR2 SYDVKM. The variable domain in full, with the rest retrieved from reference TRBV28 and TRBJ2-7, is DVKVTQSSRYLVKRTGEKVFLECVQDMDHENMFWYRQDPGLGLRLIYFSYDVKMKEKGDIPEGYSVSREKKERFSLILESASTNQTSMYLCASSSLPGKGKDYEQYFGPGTRLTVT.

The rearrangement joins TRBV28 to TRBJ1-2; 8 bases line up with TRBD1. CDR3 length equals 14 residues. V gave up 4 bases and J gave up 7 bases; unmatched junction bases: 8. Germline CDR1 and CDR2: MDHEN and SYDVKM. The CDR3 DNA sequence: TGTGCCAGCAGTTCTCAGACAGGGGCTGGTGGCTACACCTTC. Amino acid sequence: CASSSQTGAGGYTF.

The chain couples TRBV10-3 to TRBJ2-3; TRBD2 aligns across 10 bases. The germline CDR1 and CDR2 sequences are ENHRY and SYGVKD. The CDR3 runs 16 residues. Germline trimming cut 3 bases from V and 6 bases from J; bases unmatched to any gene: 9. In nucleotides, the CDR3 is TGTGCCATCAGTGAACGAGCGGGAGGGCCCGTCGATACGCAGTATTTT. Translation: CAISERAGGPVDTQYF.

This clone was counted once. The J gene is TRBJ2-3, the V gene TRBV11-1; maybe TRBD2 (6 bases). Trimming pared 8 bases from V and 5 bases from J, leaving 11 bases between. Germline CDR1 is SGHAT and CDR2 is FQDESV (reference sequence). The CDR3 contains 12 residues. CDR3 nucleotide sequence: TGTGCCAGCGGAGGGGTCGGAGATACGCAGTATTTT. Translation: CASGGVGDTQYF.